A selection of T cell receptor beta chains follows, all from one sample in a study of identical twins. TCRdb used MiXCR to reprocess the 5' RACE reads, holding one entry per CDR3 protein. The repertoire has some 230,000 distinct CDR3 sequences, over 5.5% of them found once; the top ten carry about 15%. Another study also made use of these data, one on T cells expressing NK-cell markers.

The sequenced sample consisted of CD8+ T cells sorted from blood. The receptors here all came from a woman between 18 and 30 years old in good health. Both conserved end residues are part of each CDR3.

j_call v_call cdr3_aa
TRBJ2-1 TRBV15 CATRTSSYNEQFF
TRBJ1-2 TRBV9 CASRDRFGYTF
TRBJ1-4 TRBV12-5 CASGLDSRGTNEKLFF
TRBJ2-1 TRBV20-1 CSATHTGESNEQFF
TRBJ2-3 TRBV27 CASAERGPSDTQYF
TRBJ2-3 TRBV7-2 CASTQGQTSTDTQYF
TRBJ1-1 TRBV15 CATSYRGSGGRNTEAFF
TRBJ1-2 TRBV7-2 CASSFGENGYTF
TRBJ2-7 TRBV10-3 CAISESGGLAAYEQYF
TRBJ2-5 TRBV9 CASSVGGSGEETQYF
TRBJ1-6 TRBV27 CASSLTDSHSPLHF
TRBJ1-2 TRBV12-3/TRBV12-4 CASSEGTDYGYTF
TRBJ2-2 TRBV28 CAIEIPRGATGELFF
TRBJ2-1 TRBV7-7 CASSRTVYNEQFF
TRBJ2-2 TRBV12-1 CARGFGTGELFF
TRBJ2-1 TRBV6-1 CASSARTSGLGEQFF
TRBJ1-4 TRBV7-6 CASSPRGYSANEKLFF
TRBJ2-1 TRBV27 CASSPGTGPYNEQFF
TRBJ2-1 TRBV20-1 CSASLAEGSYNEQFF
TRBJ2-5 TRBV27 CASSFQNLQETQYF
TRBJ2-1 TRBV11-2 CASSLVTRGAYNEQFF
TRBJ1-2 TRBV4-1 CASSQVPGQGPYGYTF
TRBJ1-2 TRBV6-5 CASSYETAGAYGYTF
TRBJ1-3 TRBV12-3/TRBV12-4 CASMPSPRGNTIYF
TRBJ2-7 TRBV25-1 CASSLPRGRVWYEQYF
TRBJ2-1 TRBV6-2/TRBV6-3 CASSYSTNEQFF
TRBJ2-7 TRBV3-1 CASSQGRKSYEQYF